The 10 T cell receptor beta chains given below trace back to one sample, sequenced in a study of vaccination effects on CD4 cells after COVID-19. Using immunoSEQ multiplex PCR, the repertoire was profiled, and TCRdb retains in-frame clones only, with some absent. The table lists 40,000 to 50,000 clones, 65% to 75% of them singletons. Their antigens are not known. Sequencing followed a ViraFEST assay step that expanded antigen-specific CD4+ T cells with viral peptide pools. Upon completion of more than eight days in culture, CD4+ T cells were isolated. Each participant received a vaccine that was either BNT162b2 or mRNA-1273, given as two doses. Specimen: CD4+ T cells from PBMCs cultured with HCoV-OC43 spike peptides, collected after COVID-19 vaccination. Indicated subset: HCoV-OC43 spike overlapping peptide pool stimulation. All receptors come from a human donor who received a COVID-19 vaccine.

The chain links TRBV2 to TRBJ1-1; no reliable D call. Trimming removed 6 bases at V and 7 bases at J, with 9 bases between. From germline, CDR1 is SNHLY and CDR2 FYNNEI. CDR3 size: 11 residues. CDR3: CASRREVEAFF. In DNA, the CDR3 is TGTGCCAGCAGGCGAGAAGTTGAAGCTTTCTTT.

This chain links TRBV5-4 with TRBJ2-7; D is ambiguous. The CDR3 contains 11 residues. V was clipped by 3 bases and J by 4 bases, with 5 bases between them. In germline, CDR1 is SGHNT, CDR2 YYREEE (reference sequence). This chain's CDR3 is CASSSQYEQYF. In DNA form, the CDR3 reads TGTGCCAGCAGCTCGCAGTACGAGCAGTACTTC.

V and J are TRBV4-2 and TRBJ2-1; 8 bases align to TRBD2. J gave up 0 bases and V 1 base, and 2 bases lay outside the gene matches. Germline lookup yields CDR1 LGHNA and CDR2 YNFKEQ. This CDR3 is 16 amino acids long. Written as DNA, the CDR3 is TGTGCCAGCAGCCAAGGGGGGACTAGCTCCTACAATGAGCAGTTCTTC. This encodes CASSQGGTSSYNEQFF.

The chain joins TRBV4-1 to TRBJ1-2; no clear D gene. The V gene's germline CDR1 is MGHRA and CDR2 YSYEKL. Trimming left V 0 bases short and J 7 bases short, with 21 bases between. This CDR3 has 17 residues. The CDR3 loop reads CASSQEVAVLRVGGYTF. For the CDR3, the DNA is TGCGCCAGCAGCCAAGAAGTGGCCGTTTTGCGGGTTGGTGGCTACACCTTC.

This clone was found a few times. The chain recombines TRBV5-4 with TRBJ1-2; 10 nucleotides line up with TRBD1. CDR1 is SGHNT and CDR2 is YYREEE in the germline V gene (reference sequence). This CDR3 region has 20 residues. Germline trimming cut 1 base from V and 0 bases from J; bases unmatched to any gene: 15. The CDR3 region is CASSLRRAGTGALANYGYTF. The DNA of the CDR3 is TGTGCCAGCAGCTTGAGGCGGGCCGGGACAGGGGCTTTAGCTAACTATGGCTACACCTTC. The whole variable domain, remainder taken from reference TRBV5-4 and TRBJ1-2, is ETGVTQSPTHLIKTRGQQVTLRCSSQSGHNTVSWYQQALGQGPQFIFQYYREEENGRGNFPPRFSGLQFPNYSSELNVNALELDDSALYLCASSLRRAGTGALANYGYTFGSGTRLTVV.

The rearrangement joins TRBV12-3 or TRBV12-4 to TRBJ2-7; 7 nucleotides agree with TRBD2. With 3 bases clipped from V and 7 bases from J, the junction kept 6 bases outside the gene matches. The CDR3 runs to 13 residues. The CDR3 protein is CASSFLASGEQYF. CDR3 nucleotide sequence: TGTGCCAGCAGTTTTTTGGCTAGCGGAGAGCAGTACTTC.

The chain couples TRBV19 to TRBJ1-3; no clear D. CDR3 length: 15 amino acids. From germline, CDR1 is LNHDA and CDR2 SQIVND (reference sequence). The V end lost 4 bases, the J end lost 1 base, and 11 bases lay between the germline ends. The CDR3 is CASSSPIFSGNTIYF. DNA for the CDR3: TGTGCCAGTAGTAGCCCCATATTTTCTGGAAACACCATATATTTT.

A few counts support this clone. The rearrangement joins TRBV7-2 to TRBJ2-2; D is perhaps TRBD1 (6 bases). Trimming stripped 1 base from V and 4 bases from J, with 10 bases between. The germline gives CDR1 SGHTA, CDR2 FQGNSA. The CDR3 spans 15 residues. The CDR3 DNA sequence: TGTGCCAGCAGCTTAGTGTCAGGGGCCACCGGGGAGCTGTTTTTT. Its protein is CASSLVSGATGELFF.

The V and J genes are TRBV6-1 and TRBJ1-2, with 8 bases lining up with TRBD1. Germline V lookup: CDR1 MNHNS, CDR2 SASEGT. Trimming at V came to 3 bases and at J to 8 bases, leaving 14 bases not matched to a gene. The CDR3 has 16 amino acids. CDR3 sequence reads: CASSDPTGQGVRGYTF. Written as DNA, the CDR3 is TGTGCCAGCAGTGATCCCACCGGACAGGGCGTCCGGGGCTACACCTTC.

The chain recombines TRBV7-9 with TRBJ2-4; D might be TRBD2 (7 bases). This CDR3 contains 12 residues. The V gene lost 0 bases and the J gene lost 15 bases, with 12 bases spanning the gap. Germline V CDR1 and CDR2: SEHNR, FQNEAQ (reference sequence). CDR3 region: CASSLAEGGRYF. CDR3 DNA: TGTGCCAGCAGCTTAGCGGAGGGGGGGCGGTACTTC.